A selection of T cell receptor beta chains follows, all from one sample in a study of blood T cells in healthy people across ages. A single record per CDR3 protein comes from TCRdb applying MiXCR to the 5' RACE reads. The data contain roughly 900,000 distinct CDR3 sequences, around 46% of them singletons. Sequenced input: blood. The receptors originated from a man younger than 40 in good health. The CDR3 runs from the conserved cysteine through the conserved F or W. The listing skips clone size in some rows; elsewhere it reads once, few, many or a size class.

j_gene,v_gene,abundance,CDR3aa
TRBJ1-5,TRBV4-2,few,CASSQVQGSNQPQHF
TRBJ2-1,TRBV20-1,once,CSAPGTASYNEQFF
TRBJ2-3,TRBV5-1,few,CASSPRTGNTQYF
TRBJ2-2,TRBV5-1,once,CASSFSRDTGELFF
TRBJ1-1,TRBV18,once,CASSEATRDTEAFF
TRBJ1-1,TRBV5-1,NA,CASSLAQIGRAEAFF
TRBJ2-5,TRBV5-1,many,CASCGDQETQYF
TRBJ1-6,TRBV27,NA,CASSLQDKTYSPLHF
TRBJ2-7,TRBV6-5,few,CASTSGTAYEQYF
TRBJ2-7,TRBV6-1,NA,CASSELAGGQNEQYF
TRBJ2-7,TRBV5-1,NA,CASSWAAGQTYEQYF
TRBJ1-2,TRBV4-1,NA,CASSPGRGNYGHTF
TRBJ1-2,TRBV4-1,few,CASSQYLRAGGYTF
TRBJ2-3,TRBV6-1,once,CASIKLAGGGADTQYF
TRBJ2-1,TRBV11-1,NA,CASSLSSGGRYNEQFF
TRBJ2-1,TRBV4-1,NA,CASGQELSSAGGGDNEQFF
TRBJ2-1,TRBV7-2,few,CASSLRPNEQFF
TRBJ2-1,TRBV5-5,NA,CASSWDWQNNEQFF
TRBJ2-7,TRBV6-6,NA,CASSSGQGIDEQYF
TRBJ2-5,TRBV28,few,CASSLLGQEILKETQYF
TRBJ2-1,TRBV27,NA,CAIAGGPSGGPTEQFF
TRBJ2-3,TRBV6-5,NA,CASSYSRTSGGGDTQYF
TRBJ2-3,TRBV20-1,NA,CKSGTVYPDTQYF
TRBJ2-4,TRBV7-2,few,CASSLAAQGYNIQYF
TRBJ1-6,TRBV4-1,NA,CASSQDLPAAYSPLHF
TRBJ2-3,TRBV20-1,few,CSARDPRGPDTQYF
TRBJ2-7,TRBV27,few,CASSLAGGNFGEQYF
TRBJ2-1,TRBV3-1,NA,CASAQGGVTRNEQFF
TRBJ1-4,TRBV7-2,NA,CASSLNRGGRDELFF
TRBJ2-7,TRBV9,NA,CASSDTSGVLPYEQYF
TRBJ2-1,TRBV4-1,NA,CASSQVRGQGGNNEQFF
TRBJ2-7,TRBV29-1,NA,CSAQQGYEQYF
TRBJ2-1,TRBV6-5,few,CASSRGAGGNNEQFF
TRBJ1-1,TRBV5-1,NA,CASSISGEMNTEAFF
TRBJ2-4,TRBV15,many,CATSRDVTNIQYF
TRBJ1-5,TRBV15,NA,CATSRDGQPFWPQHF
TRBJ2-1,TRBV5-8,many,CATARGPGGGEQFF
TRBJ2-3,TRBV12-3/TRBV12-4,NA,CASRIFTDTQYF
TRBJ2-2,TRBV7-2,many,CASSFEVGQAGELFF
TRBJ2-1,TRBV6-2/TRBV6-3,NA,CASSQLFNEQFF
TRBJ1-1,TRBV12-3/TRBV12-4,few,CASIMTGVNTEAFF
TRBJ2-5,TRBV29-1,NA,CSFFLTSGGRETQYF
TRBJ2-7,TRBV20-1,NA,CSKDSPYQQYF
TRBJ2-1,TRBV5-1,NA,CASSPQQGRNYNEQFF
TRBJ2-7,TRBV20-1,few,CSARAQASYEQYF
TRBJ2-2,TRBV11-3,NA,CASTRQGNAGELFF
TRBJ2-5,TRBV6-6,few,CASSSRQGREETQYF
NA,TRBV7-2,few,CASSLLWAGPSQTQYF
TRBJ1-5,TRBV28,NA,CASSLQRTAQHF
TRBJ2-3,TRBV14,few,CASSPGGGLVTDTQYF
TRBJ1-2,TRBV18,few,CASSPPEQGWYGYTF
TRBJ1-4,TRBV7-8,NA,CASSFRSANEKLFF
TRBJ2-7,TRBV27,NA,CASTGTDVYEQYF
TRBJ2-1,TRBV6-7,NA,CASNGGYCTGTSSSYNEQFF
TRBJ2-1,TRBV9,few,CASSAVIAGYNEQFF
TRBJ2-4,TRBV25-1,NA,CASSERSRGKNIQYF
TRBJ2-4,TRBV6-6,few,CASSYERGGTKNIQYF
TRBJ2-1,TRBV5-1,NA,CASRTGTGGLGEQFF
TRBJ2-7,TRBV20-1,NA,CSATVVGQGAYEQYF